The clone carrying this T cell receptor (beta chain) turned up a few times. Its antigen is unidentified. Libraries were prepared by immunoSEQ multiplex PCR; TCRdb keeps only in-frame clonotypes and omits some of them. The table includes about 370,000 clones, about 88% detected once. As to treatment: approximately 18 received Ad26.COV2.S at low or high dose, single or two shots; about five received placebo; per-sample allocation not given. The samples date from day 63 after the first vaccine or placebo injection. The data stem from a study of Ad26.COV2.S vaccination and SARS-CoV-2 variants. Trimming stripped 1 base from V and 4 bases from J, with 8 bases between. The CDR3 totals 14 residues. CDR1 and CDR2 from the germline V gene are MGHDK and SYGVNS. Notes on the study in general: It was found that vaccine and placebo recipients had similar non-spike TCR breadth.

This sequence was found in a person aged 18-60 years who received the Ad26.COV2.S COVID-19 vaccine or a placebo. The input for sequencing was peripheral blood, taken in a trial of Ad26.COV2.S vaccine versus placebo. V gene TRBV25-1 combines with J gene TRBJ1-5; no clear D gene. The DNA for the CDR3 is TGTGCCAGCAGTGAATTTAAGGGTAATCAGCCCCAGCATTTT. Protein sequence: CASSEFKGNQPQHF.